The rows below give T cell receptor beta chains drawn from one sample of a study of T-cell memory formation after mild COVID-19. TCRdb processed the 5' RACE reads anew with MiXCR; each CDR3 protein has one entry. The sample consists of tens of thousands of distinct CDR3 sequences, approximately 9% of them appearing once. The sample taken for sequencing was PBMCs or a T cell subset sorted from them (not recorded which). The receptors shown here come from an adult woman who had mild COVID-19 (a few samples of this study predate the infection). Cell type and time point are not known. Each CDR3 is given with its conserved first and last residue. Rows may omit the clone size; those that give it use once, few, many or a size class.

v_call	j_call	clone_size	cdr3_aa
TRBV27	TRBJ2-2	many	CASSPRQGNTGELFF
TRBV27	TRBJ2-7	few	CASSTPSLLLNYEQYF
TRBV4-1	TRBJ2-5	few	CASSQEGRGGRETQYF
TRBV4-3	TRBJ2-3	NA	CASSQGQQPSTDTQYF
TRBV11-2	TRBJ1-1	NA	CASSLWAGLGEAFF
TRBV7-2	TRBJ2-7	NA	CASSTRTGSYEQYF
TRBV9	TRBJ2-5	NA	CASSVGTSGVGETQYF
TRBV4-2	TRBJ1-1	few	CASSQVGGNTEAFF
TRBV6-6	TRBJ2-1	many	CASSPSGLAGIHEQFF
TRBV7-3	TRBJ2-7	many	CASSAGTSGTYEQYF
TRBV29-1	TRBJ1-2	NA	CSVQDGLGYGYTF
TRBV20-1	TRBJ2-3	few	CSGRKTSGRADTQYF
TRBV20-1	TRBJ2-2	few	CSARRQIQNTGELFF
TRBV7-2	TRBJ2-7	many	CASSSVGRGEQYF
TRBV20-1	TRBJ1-6	NA	CSARAGDRNSPLHF
TRBV15	TRBJ1-1	NA	CATSRDETGKADEAFF
TRBV5-1	TRBJ1-1	NA	CASSLIANTEAFF
TRBV10-3	TRBJ2-1	few	CAISGRDRGYNEQFF
TRBV12-3/TRBV12-4	TRBJ1-1	few	CASSTITGGWKGTEAFF
TRBV7-2	TRBJ2-4	many	CASTFGLAKNIQYF
TRBV7-9	TRBJ2-7	many	CASSRGTNRYEQYF
TRBV11-2	TRBJ2-2	NA	CASSLGGRTGELFF
TRBV12-3/TRBV12-4	TRBJ2-3	many	CASSFGGGSADTQYF
TRBV11-2	TRBJ2-7	few	CASSHSAQDSLYEQYF
TRBV9	TRBJ2-1	once	CASTPQGAYNEQFF
TRBV6-6	TRBJ1-1	many	CASRRGAGTEAFF
TRBV7-8	TRBJ1-6	many	CVSTSGGGSPLHF
TRBV12-3/TRBV12-4	TRBJ1-5	NA	CASSGVGDNQPQHF
TRBV25-1	TRBJ2-2	many	CASSQTYPGTSGGANTGTGELFF
TRBV12-3/TRBV12-4	TRBJ1-4	few	CASRFRGQGLNEKLFF
TRBV5-4	TRBJ2-3	NA	CASSWELTGLTDTQYF
TRBV6-2/TRBV6-3	TRBJ2-1	many	CASAPRGSEQFF
TRBV19	TRBJ1-5	many	CASSTDRGSTQPQHF
TRBV7-2	TRBJ2-7	NA	CASSLREGPTYEQYF
TRBV7-2	TRBJ2-3	many	CASSLVGRGSSPQYF
TRBV18	TRBJ2-6	NA	CASSPRSSGANVLTF
TRBV12-3/TRBV12-4	TRBJ2-1	NA	CASTFHKKDNEQFF
TRBV25-1	TRBJ2-7	many	CASSDRGPSYEQYF
TRBV5-6	TRBJ2-5	NA	CASSAMTSGKETQYF
TRBV20-1	TRBJ1-2	NA	CSARDRGGYTF
TRBV15	TRBJ2-7	many	CATSRGQGLSYEQYF
TRBV12-3/TRBV12-4	TRBJ2-5	NA	CASSYRETQYF
TRBV13	TRBJ2-7	many	CASSAKGPEGFEQYF
TRBV7-6	TRBJ2-2	many	CASSGTSMGGELFF
TRBV27	TRBJ2-2	few	CASSLEGGMVSTGELFF
TRBV2	TRBJ2-7	NA	CASAGLAGPTPYEQYF
TRBV7-3	TRBJ2-3	many	CASSKNGRTKTDTQYF
TRBV12-3/TRBV12-4	TRBJ2-7	many	CASSFADEQYF